One and the same sample provided the 23 T cell receptor beta chains below, sequenced in a study of CD4+ T cells in melanoma. Assay used: immunoSEQ multiplex PCR; TCRdb lists only in-frame clones, some missing. The table shows around 13,000 clones, with roughly three quarters occurring only once. The sequenced sample was cells from a culture (not recorded whether cultured in vitro). All receptors derive from a human donor with melanoma.

V is TRBV4-2 and J is TRBJ1-2, with unresolved D. This CDR3 region has 15 residues. V lost 0 bases and J lost 6, with 14 bases in between. Germline CDR1 reads LGHNA; CDR2 reads YNFKEQ. CDR3 protein: CASSQDLPGDHGYTF. The DNA of the CDR3 is TGTGCCAGCAGCCAAGATCTTCCAGGCGATCATGGCTACACCTTC.

The chain employs TRBV7-2 and TRBJ1-2; possibly TRBD1 for D (6 bases). The CDR3 is 15 amino acids. V shed 3 bases and J shed 0 bases, with 11 bases lying between them. The germline CDR1 and CDR2 sequences are SGHTA and FQGNSA. Here the CDR3 reads CASSLKGGPNYGYTF. The CDR3 DNA reads TGTGCCAGCAGCTTGAAGGGGGGTCCTAACTATGGCTACACCTTC.

The rearrangement links TRBV5-1 to TRBJ1-4, with 8 bases identical to TRBD1. From germline, CDR1 is SGHRS and CDR2 YFSETQ. Trimming cost V 4 bases and J 7 bases; bases outside gene matches: 6. The CDR3 length is 14 residues. CDR3 amino acids: CASSPTGEREKLFF. The CDR3 DNA sequence: TGCGCCAGCAGCCCGACAGGGGAACGTGAAAAACTGTTTTTT.

This rearrangement joins TRBV6-1 to TRBJ1-2; D is ambiguous. Per germline, CDR1 MNHNS and CDR2 SASEGT. Trimming took 7 bases from V and 4 from J, leaving 19 bases between them. The CDR3 totals 15 residues. CDR3 sequence reads: CASTDILTLPYGYTF. CDR3 DNA: TGTGCCAGCACCGACATTCTGACGTTGCCCTATGGCTACACCTTC.

This rearrangement joins TRBV10-3 to TRBJ1-1, with D unclear. Germline V CDR1 and CDR2: ENHRY, SYGVKD. Trimming removed 4 bases at V and 1 base at J, with 10 bases between. The CDR3 runs 14 residues. The CDR3 here is CAISGWGGNTEAFF. Written as DNA, the CDR3 is TGTGCCATCAGTGGGTGGGGTGGGAACACTGAAGCTTTCTTT.

This clone was observed a single time. The chain has TRBV2 and TRBJ2-7; no definite D call. V lost 3 bases and J 2 bases, leaving 14 bases between the germline ends. The CDR3 runs to 15 residues. The V gene's germline CDR1 is SNHLY and CDR2 FYNNEI. CDR3 protein: CASSEIAGSPYEQYF. CDR3 bases: TGTGCCAGCAGTGAGATAGCCGGTTCCCCCTACGAGCAGTACTTC.

This chain joins TRBV5-1 and TRBJ2-5, with D possibly TRBD1 on 6 matching bases. The length of the CDR3 is 15 residues. Germline CDR1 and CDR2: SGHRS and YFSETQ. Trimming took off 4 bases at V and 5 bases at J, with 18 bases between the two ends. CDR3 coding DNA: TGCGCCAGCAGCCTGTCGAGGGGGACGTGGGAGACCCAGTACTTC. Amino acids: CASSLSRGTWETQYF.

This chain connects TRBV5-1 to TRBJ1-3, with D possibly matching TRBD1 (5 bases). CDR1 is SGHRS and CDR2 is YFSETQ in the germline V gene. Trimming cost V 4 bases and J 4 bases, with 12 bases left between them. CDR3 length: 14 residues. The CDR3 is CASSQRDGGNTIYF. The CDR3 DNA is TGCGCCAGCAGCCAACGGGACGGAGGAAACACCATATATTTT.

The chain links TRBV2 to TRBJ2-7, with 10 bases that match TRBD1. The CDR3 is 15 residues long. Germline trimming cut 4 bases from V and 3 bases from J; bases unmatched to any gene: 6. Germline CDR1 and CDR2: SNHLY and FYNNEI. The CDR3 DNA is TGTGCCAGCAGTGCCACCGGGACAGGGGTCTACGAGCAGTACTTC. Translation: CASSATGTGVYEQYF.

The chain joins TRBV10-2 to TRBJ2-1; tentatively, D is TRBD2 (6 bases). V was pared by 4 bases and J by 1 base, with 14 bases between. Germline V gives CDR1 WSHSY, CDR2 SAAADI. The CDR3 covers 16 residues. The CDR3 loop reads CASSGSGGLSYNEQFF. The CDR3 DNA reads as TGCGCCAGCAGTGGGTCTGGAGGGTTATCCTACAATGAGCAGTTCTTC.

This clone was observed once. V and J are TRBV7-8 and TRBJ1-4, with D unresolved. Trimming took 3 bases from V and 8 from J, leaving 16 bases between them. The germline V gene encodes CDR1 SGHVS and CDR2 FQNEAQ. The CDR3 is 15 residues long. The CDR3 sequence is CASSFGPGMDEKLFF. The CDR3 DNA reads TGTGCCAGCAGCTTCGGACCCGGAATGGACGAAAAACTGTTTTTT.

In this sample, this clone turned up a few times. The chain couples TRBV29-1 to TRBJ2-3; D unresolved. The CDR3 is 14 residues long. Trimming cost V 4 bases and J 6 bases, with 17 bases left between them. From germline, CDR1 is SQVTM and CDR2 ANQGSEA. The CDR3 nucleotides read TGCAGCGTTGTCAGTCGGAGCCTCGGGGATACGCAGTATTTT. It encodes CSVVSRSLGDTQYF.

The chain carries TRBV30 and TRBJ1-5; D is uncertain. V lost 5 bases and J lost 0, with 20 bases in between. The germline CDR1 and CDR2 sequences are GTSNPN and SVGIG (reference sequence). The CDR3 runs to 17 residues. CDR3 loop: CAWGDSVSKGSNQPQHF. The CDR3 DNA is TGTGCCTGGGGAGACTCCGTCTCCAAAGGTAGCAATCAGCCCCAGCATTTT.

There are a few counts of this clone. This chain uses TRBV7-9 with TRBJ1-1, with a possible D match to TRBD1 (6 bases). The CDR3 totals 15 residues. Germline V CDR1 and CDR2: SEHNR, FQNEAQ (reference sequence). V was pared by 5 bases and J by 4 bases, with 17 bases between. The CDR3 loop is CASSRRGGGGTEAFF. The CDR3, as DNA: TGTGCCAGCAGCCGGAGGGGGGGAGGCGGCACTGAAGCTTTCTTT.

This sequence joins TRBV6-1 and TRBJ2-7; perhaps TRBD1 as D (5 bases). V was trimmed by 4 bases and J by 6 bases, leaving 16 bases between them. The germline gives CDR1 MNHNS, CDR2 SASEGT. CDR3 length: 14 residues. CDR3 in DNA: TGTGCCAGCAGTGGATTGTCCGGTCAGGGCGAGCAGTACTTC. Amino acid sequence: CASSGLSGQGEQYF.

This clone was counted between two and nine times. The chain links TRBV11-2 to TRBJ2-1, with 8 bases matching TRBD2. CDR1 is SGHAT, CDR2 FQNNGV, per germline. J was trimmed by 0 bases and V by 6 bases; bases with no gene match: 7. This CDR3 has 16 amino acids. CDR3 residues: CASRYGAGDSYNEQFF. In DNA, the CDR3 is TGTGCCAGCAGATACGGAGCGGGGGACTCCTACAATGAGCAGTTCTTC. The whole variable domain, remainder taken from reference TRBV11-2 and TRBJ2-1, is EAGVAQSPRYKIIEKRQSVAFWCNPISGHATLYWYQQILGQGPKLLIQFQNNGVVDDSQLPKDRFSAERLKGVDSTLKIQPAKLEDSAVYLCASRYGAGDSYNEQFFGPGTRLTVL.

The chain is built from TRBV9 and TRBJ2-1; a weak D match, TRBD2 (6 bases). The CDR3 has 15 residues. Trimming cost V 2 bases and J 0 bases, with 9 bases left between them. Germline V gene sequence: CDR1 SGDLS, CDR2 YYNGEE. Written as DNA, the CDR3 is TGTGCCAGCAGCGTGCGCGGGGACTCCTACAATGAGCAGTTCTTC. It translates to CASSVRGDSYNEQFF. The whole variable domain, filled in from reference TRBV9 and TRBJ2-1, reads DSGVTQTPKHLITATGQRVTLRCSPRSGDLSVYWYQQSLDQGLQFLIQYYNGEERAKGNILERFSAQQFPDLHSELNLSSLELGDSALYFCASSVRGDSYNEQFFGPGTRLTVL.

The chain combines TRBV7-3 with TRBJ2-7; weak D call: TRBD2 (5 bases). The V and J ends lost 5 bases and 2 bases respectively, with 10 bases between them. Germline V CDR1 and CDR2: SGHTA, FQGTGA. The CDR3 loop spans 13 amino acids. CDR3: CASSLNGAYEQYF. The CDR3 DNA is TGTGCCAGCAGCCTAAACGGGGCCTACGAGCAGTACTTC.

In this sample, this clone turned up once. This chain joins TRBV6-6 and TRBJ2-1, with D unclear. This CDR3 is 13 amino acids long. Germline CDR1 and CDR2: MNHNY and SVGAGI (reference sequence). V lost 11 bases and J 0 bases, leaving 11 bases between the germline ends. The CDR3 protein is CARPISSYNEQFF. The CDR3 DNA is TGTGCCCGACCGATAAGCTCCTACAATGAGCAGTTCTTC.

With respect to this clone: An end of the junction differs from the germline gene, which may be a read error. The chain joins TRBV10-3 to TRBJ1-1; TRBD1 might be the D (5 bases). Looked up from germline, CDR1 is ENHRY and CDR2 is SYGVKD. The CDR3 has 12 residues. In nucleotides, the CDR3 is TGTGCCAGCAGTTGGGGGTGGACTGAAGCTTTCTTT. It is translated as CASSWGWTEAFF.

CDR3: CAIRQGAPNGYTF. The CDR3 nucleotides are TGTGCCATCAGGCAGGGGGCGCCTAATGGCTACACCTTC. The chain employs TRBV10-3 and TRBJ1-2; the match to TRBD1 covers 8 bases. From germline, CDR1 is ENHRY and CDR2 SYGVKD. V gave up 6 bases and J gave up 6 bases; unmatched junction bases: 6. This CDR3 is built from 13 residues.

The J gene is TRBJ2-1, the V gene TRBV4-1; 10 nucleotides agree with TRBD2. Germline trimming cut 0 bases from V and 6 bases from J; bases unmatched to any gene: 11. In germline, CDR1 is MGHRA, CDR2 YSYEKL. The CDR3 is 18 residues long. CDR3 in amino acids: CASSQDWLAGESGNEQFF. Here the CDR3 DNA reads TGCGCCAGCAGCCAAGATTGGCTAGCGGGGGAGTCTGGCAATGAGCAGTTCTTC.

This sequence joins TRBV4-2 and TRBJ2-6; 7 bases map to TRBD1. The CDR3 totals 18 residues. The J segment lost 0 bases and the V segment lost 1 base, leaving 6 bases of the junction unmatched. The germline gives CDR1 LGHNA, CDR2 YNFKEQ. The CDR3 nucleotides are TGTGCCAGCAGCCAAGTTAAGGGACAGCTCTCTGGGGCCAACGTCCTGACTTTC. It is translated as CASSQVKGQLSGANVLTF.